The T cell receptor beta chain under discussion was sequenced for a study of cytomegalovirus exposure and HLA in healthy donors. Study-wide results and caveats: In presence/absence analyses, roughly uniform sequencing depth across donors was assumed.

Germline values: CDR1 MNHEY, CDR2 SVGAGI. V trimming: 2 bases; J trimming: 4 bases; junction bases outside the gene matches: 5. The CDR3 consists of 15 residues. The PCR used 60 Vbeta and 13 Jbeta primers. TCRdb's table, derived via immunoSEQ multiplex PCR, lists solely in-frame clones and lacks some. Of 120,000 to 150,000 clones listed, roughly three quarters are singletons. Points on this clone: No antigen is known for it.

The source of this sequence is a man aged 60-69 years in good health and CMV-seronegative. The source material was PBMCs. The V and J genes are TRBV6-5 and TRBJ2-7, with 10 bases matching TRBD2. The CDR3 loop is CASSYGPSGSYEQYF. The CDR3, as DNA: TGTGCCAGCAGTTACGGGCCTAGCGGGAGTTACGAGCAGTACTTC.